These 29 T cell receptor beta chains share one sample of origin, sequenced in a study of T cells in Graves' hyperthyroidism and ophthalmopathy. The investigators amplified TCR beta CDR3 regions from RNA transcripts. During a first-round RT-PCR of the TCR CDR3, the HTBI primer set was used. TCRdb reprocessed the multiplex PCR reads via MiXCR and lists one record per CDR3 protein. The sample lists about 740,000 distinct CDR3 sequences, 12% to 15% occurring once. Input material: blood. The source of these receptors is a woman aged 18-29 years with Graves' hyperthyroidism.

This clonotype was counted many times. This sequence joins TRBV3-1 and TRBJ2-7; 8 nucleotides align to TRBD1. The CDR3 is 15 residues long. Germline CDR1 is LGHDT and CDR2 is YNNKEL (reference sequence). The V and J ends lost 5 bases and 2 bases, in that order; junction bases with no gene match: 8. Written as DNA, the CDR3 is TGTGCCAGCAGCTCAAGGGGGACAGGTCCCTACGAGCAGTACTTC. Translated, it gives CASSSRGTGPYEQYF.

The rearrangement links TRBV6-2 or TRBV6-3 to TRBJ2-3; TRBD2 agrees at 10 bases. V gave up 5 bases and J gave up 4 bases; unmatched junction bases: 12. In germline, CDR1 is MNHEY, CDR2 SVGEGT. The CDR3 length is 17 residues. DNA of the CDR3: TGTGCCAGCAGTCGACTAGCGGGCGCCCGCGCGGCAGATACGCAGTATTTT. Translated, it gives CASSRLAGARAADTQYF.

The chain has TRBV20-1 and TRBJ2-7, with 7 bases matching TRBD2. CDR1 DFQATT and CDR2 SNEGSKA come from the germline V gene (reference sequence). This CDR3 contains 11 residues. The ends lost 3 bases at V and 6 bases at J; junction bases unmatched: 2. The CDR3 loop is CSARGGGEQYF. CDR3 DNA: TGCAGTGCTAGGGGGGGGGGCGAGCAGTACTTC.

This clonotype was seen repeatedly, ten times or more. The chain links TRBV28 to TRBJ2-1; 8 bases line up with TRBD2. V gave up 7 bases and J gave up 2 bases; unmatched junction bases: 10. The CDR3 is 16 amino acids. Germline CDR1 reads MDHEN; CDR2 reads SYDVKM. This CDR3 reads CASTPGAGGTYNEQFF. In DNA, the CDR3 is TGTGCCAGCACCCCGGGGGCGGGAGGCACCTACAATGAGCAGTTCTTC.

V gene TRBV29-1 combines with J gene TRBJ2-3; TRBD2 agrees at 10 bases. V shed 4 bases and J 7 bases; nucleotides not matched to a gene: 5. Germline V gene sequence: CDR1 SQVTM, CDR2 ANQGSEA. This CDR3 has 13 amino acids. As DNA, the CDR3 is TGCAGCGTTGGTAAACTAGCGGGGAATACGCAGTATTTT. As protein: CSVGKLAGNTQYF.

There are many counts of this clonotype. The chain is built from TRBV29-1 and TRBJ2-2; perhaps TRBD2 as D (6 bases). Deletions cut 6 bases from V and 5 bases from J, with 16 bases between. Germline CDR1 SQVTM, CDR2 ANQGSEA. CDR3 size: 14 residues. CDR3 protein: CSVRTKAGTGELFF. The CDR3 DNA reads as TGCAGCGTACGGACAAAGGCGGGGACCGGGGAGCTGTTTTTT.

This chain connects TRBV5-6 to TRBJ2-1, with D unresolved. The CDR3 runs to 12 residues. V dropped 1 base and J dropped 9 bases, with 8 bases sitting between them. In germline, CDR1 is SGHDT, CDR2 YYEEEE. CDR3 sequence: CASSLPPGEQFF. CDR3 bases: TGTGCCAGCAGCTTGCCCCCGGGTGAGCAGTTCTTC.

Ten or more counts support this clonotype. This chain connects TRBV28 to TRBJ2-5; the D call may be TRBD1 or TRBD2 (5 bases each). Germline CDR1 MDHEN, CDR2 SYDVKM. With 6 bases removed from V and 4 bases from J, the gap between germline ends came to 9 bases. The CDR3 covers 12 residues. The CDR3 sequence is CASRVGTETQYF. The CDR3, as DNA: TGTGCCAGCAGGGTGGGGACAGAGACCCAGTACTTC.

This clonotype was found many times. The rearrangement uses TRBV11-3 and TRBJ2-7; no reliable D call. The length of the CDR3 is 15 residues. V was pared by 0 bases and J by 2 bases, with 11 bases between. Germline V lookup: CDR1 SGHNT, CDR2 YENEEA. The CDR3 nucleotides are TGTGCCAGCAGCTTAGATCGGACCGCCGCCTACGAGCAGTACTTC. Its translation: CASSLDRTAAYEQYF.

The chain links TRBV11-3 to TRBJ2-3, with a tentative D call TRBD2 (6 bases). With 2 bases removed from V and 4 bases from J, the gap between germline ends came to 13 bases. The V gene's germline CDR1 is SGHNT and CDR2 YENEEA. There are 15 residues in the CDR3. CDR3 sequence (DNA): TGTGCCAGCAGCTTAAGAGGAGGGAACGCAGATACGCAGTATTTT. Its protein product is CASSLRGGNADTQYF.

This clonotype was counted at least ten times. The CDR3 loop is CASSTGTSVANEQFF. For the CDR3, the DNA is TGTGCCAGCAGCACCGGGACTAGCGTCGCGAATGAGCAGTTCTTC. V is TRBV7-9 and J is TRBJ2-1; 10 bases are shared with TRBD2. V lost 5 bases, J lost 7 bases, and 8 bases stayed unmatched. CDR3 length: 15 residues. Germline V lookup: CDR1 SEHNR, CDR2 FQNEAQ (reference sequence).

A word on this clonotype: A much larger clone differs from this one at a single base, so this may be a read error. The chain employs TRBV24-1 and TRBJ2-3; D is tentatively TRBD1 or TRBD2 (5 bases each). The V end lost 4 bases, the J end lost 2 bases, and 9 bases lay between the germline ends. CDR1 KGHDR and CDR2 SFDVKD come from the germline V gene. The CDR3 contains 14 residues. CDR3 region: CATSDPGLTDTQYF. The CDR3 DNA sequence: TGTGCCACCAGTGACCCGGGGCTCACAGATACGCAGTATTTT.

This clonotype was seen ten or more times. V and J are TRBV29-1 and TRBJ2-5; D is unclear. The CDR3 totals 9 residues. Trimming removed 4 bases at V and 5 bases at J, with 2 bases between. Germline-derived CDR1 and CDR2 are SQVTM and ANQGSEA. This CDR3 is CSVGETQYF. CDR3 in DNA: TGCAGCGTTGGGGAGACCCAGTACTTC.

This clonotype was detected ten times or more. The J gene is TRBJ2-3, the V gene TRBV11-2; the match to TRBD2 covers 15 bases. The CDR3 loop spans 15 amino acids. Germline CDR1 and CDR2: SGHAT and FQNNGV. Trimming at V came to 5 bases and at J to 9 bases, leaving 6 bases not matched to a gene. This CDR3 is CASSPGLAGGKTQYF. CDR3 nucleotide sequence: TGTGCCAGCAGCCCGGGACTAGCGGGAGGAAAAACGCAGTATTTT.

This clonotype was seen at least ten times. The chain links TRBV6-1 to TRBJ1-4, with a tentative D call TRBD1 (5 bases). V lost 5 bases and J 8 bases, leaving 18 bases between the germline ends. The CDR3 loop spans 15 amino acids. Germline CDR1 reads MNHNS; CDR2 reads SASEGT. The CDR3 loop is CASSPLGASGEKLFF. The CDR3 coding sequence is TGTGCCAGCAGTCCTCTAGGGGCAAGTGGGGAAAAACTGTTTTTT.

This chain uses TRBV6-2 or TRBV6-3 with TRBJ1-2; 7 bases line up with TRBD1. V lost 4 bases and J lost 4; bases outside the gene matches: 15. Per the germline V gene, CDR1 is MNHEY and CDR2 is SVGEGT. The CDR3 is 17 amino acids. CDR3 sequence (DNA): TGTGCCAGCAGTTCAGAAGGACAGGAAGGATATTCCTATGGCTACACCTTC. Protein sequence: CASSSEGQEGYSYGYTF.

This clonotype has ten or more counts. V and J are TRBV20-1 and TRBJ1-5, with 8 bases lining up with TRBD1. V gave up 3 bases and J gave up 4 bases; unmatched junction bases: 5. The CDR3 has 14 residues. Germline CDR1 and CDR2: DFQATT and SNEGSKA (reference sequence). The CDR3 protein is CSASTRQGNQPQHF. CDR3 DNA: TGCAGTGCTAGTACGAGACAGGGGAATCAGCCCCAGCATTTT.

The V and J genes are TRBV24-1 and TRBJ2-5, with 7 nucleotides matching TRBD2. The CDR3 contains 16 residues. Germline values: CDR1 KGHDR, CDR2 SFDVKD. V lost 3 bases and J lost 7; bases outside the gene matches: 13. CDR3 nucleotides: TGTGCCACCAGTGATCGTCCTAGCGGATCCGAGGGGACCCAGTACTTC. It specifies CATSDRPSGSEGTQYF.

This clonotype was seen many times. The rearrangement joins TRBV2 to TRBJ2-5, with 9 bases aligning to TRBD2. Losses at the gene ends were 7 bases for V and 5 bases for J; bases not matched to a gene: 5. Looked up from germline, CDR1 is SNHLY and CDR2 is FYNNEI. This CDR3 region has 13 residues. Written as DNA, the CDR3 is TGTGCCAGCAATTTAGCGGGAGAGGAGACCCAGTACTTC. Amino acid sequence: CASNLAGEETQYF.

The table lists this clonotype with many counts. This chain joins TRBV3-1 and TRBJ2-1; 13 bases are shared with TRBD2. Unmatched junction bases numbered 2, after V lost 1 base and J lost 8 bases. The CDR3 extends over 15 amino acids. CDR1 LGHDT and CDR2 YNNKEL come from the germline V gene (reference sequence). The CDR3 is CASSQGLAGGYEQFF. CDR3 in DNA: TGTGCCAGCAGCCAAGGACTAGCGGGGGGCTATGAGCAGTTCTTC.

As concerns this clonotype: The junction departs from germline at one end; a sequencing error may be responsible. This chain uses TRBV6-1 with TRBJ2-5; 10 nucleotides align to TRBD1. The CDR3 sequence is 12 residues long. Per the germline V gene, CDR1 is MNHNS and CDR2 is SASEGT. The chain's CDR3 is CASRRGQGTPFF. Written as DNA, the CDR3 is TGTGCCAGCAGAAGGGGACAGGGGACACCGTTCTTC.

This clonotype was detected a few times. The chain is built from TRBV28 and TRBJ2-6; D not certain. V lost 4 bases, J lost 0 bases, and 10 bases lay in between. This CDR3 has 16 residues. CDR1 is MDHEN and CDR2 is SYDVKM in the germline V gene. The CDR3 coding sequence is TGTGCCAGCAGTTCAGAAACCGGCTCTGGGGCCAACGTCCTGACTTTC. Its translation: CASSSETGSGANVLTF.

This clonotype was detected many times. The chain combines TRBV28 with TRBJ2-1; 13 nucleotides agree with TRBD2. The length of the CDR3 is 18 residues. Germline CDR1 MDHEN, CDR2 SYDVKM. V lost 5 bases and J lost 4; bases outside the gene matches: 11. The CDR3 loop is CASSKKTSGRLQYNEQFF. In DNA, the CDR3 is TGTGCCAGCAGTAAGAAGACTAGCGGGAGGCTACAATACAATGAGCAGTTCTTC.

The rearrangement uses TRBV6-2 or TRBV6-3 and TRBJ2-1, with 7 bases identical to TRBD2. J gave up 0 bases and V 6 bases, and 5 bases lay outside the gene matches. The V gene's germline CDR1 is MNHEY and CDR2 SVGEGT. CDR3 size: 15 residues. In DNA, the CDR3 is TGTGCCAGCAGACATAGCGGGTCCTCCTACAATGAGCAGTTCTTC. Its protein is CASRHSGSSYNEQFF.

This clonotype was picked up many times. J is TRBJ2-7 and V is TRBV5-1; 7 positions match TRBD1. This CDR3 is 14 amino acids long. Germline-derived CDR1 and CDR2 are SGHRS and YFSETQ. V lost 0 bases, J lost 4 bases, and 4 bases stayed unmatched. CDR3 amino acids: CASSLVPGGYEQYF. CDR3 sequence (DNA): TGCGCCAGCAGCTTGGTCCCAGGGGGATACGAGCAGTACTTC. Full variable domain (outside the CDR3, taken from reference TRBV5-1 and TRBJ2-7): KAGVTQTPRYLIKTRGQQVTLSCSPISGHRSVSWYQQTPGQGLQFLFEYFSETQRNKGNFPGRFSGRQFSNSRSEMNVSTLELGDSALYLCASSLVPGGYEQYFGPGTRLTVT.

The genes are TRBV7-2 and TRBJ2-7; TRBD1 aligns across 7 bases. The length of the CDR3 is 15 residues. The germline gives CDR1 SGHTA, CDR2 FQGNSA. After removal of 6 bases from V and 1 base from J, the junction contained 9 bases not matched to a gene. The CDR3 DNA reads as TGTGCCAGCAGTTACCCCAGACAGGGTTCCTACGAGCAGTACTTC. This sequence encodes CASSYPRQGSYEQYF.

The sample holds many counts of this clonotype. The chain carries TRBV5-1 and TRBJ1-1, with no clear D. The germline CDR1 and CDR2 sequences are SGHRS and YFSETQ. V was pared by 0 bases and J by 4 bases, with 16 bases between. CDR3 length equals 16 residues. CDR3 protein: CASSLEALGSGTEAFF. The CDR3 DNA follows: TGCGCCAGCAGCTTGGAGGCGCTCGGAAGCGGCACTGAAGCTTTCTTT.

This clonotype was observed many times. J is TRBJ2-2 and V is TRBV6-2 or TRBV6-3, with D possibly TRBD2 on 5 matching bases. This CDR3 contains 13 residues. The ends were cut back, 3 bases at V and 6 bases at J, with 8 bases in the middle. In germline, CDR1 is MNHEY, CDR2 SVGEGT. CDR3 DNA: TGTGCCAGCAGTTATCGGGAAGCCGGGGAGCTGTTTTTT. Translated, it gives CASSYREAGELFF.

This clonotype was counted between two and nine times. V usage is TRBV4-2 and J usage is TRBJ1-4, with 9 bases lining up with TRBD1. After removal of 0 bases from V and 8 bases from J, the junction contained 7 bases not matched to a gene. Germline-derived CDR1 and CDR2 are LGHNA and YNFKEQ. The CDR3 is 16 amino acids. CDR3 in amino acids: CASSQDFGTGREKLFF. The CDR3 DNA sequence: TGTGCCAGCAGCCAAGATTTTGGGACAGGGCGGGAAAAACTGTTTTTT.